These 21 T cell receptor beta chains originate from one sample sequenced in a study of T cells after yellow fever vaccination. TCRdb called the 5' RACE reads again in MiXCR, with one record for every CDR3 protein. The data contain a few hundred thousand distinct CDR3 sequences, 6.8% of them singletons. Source: PBMCs, taken around 45 days after the first yellow fever vaccination. The receptors come from a young man who received the YFV17D yellow fever vaccine.

The chain recombines TRBV7-2 with TRBJ1-5; D unresolved. Germline V gene data show CDR1 as SGHTA and CDR2 as FQGNSA. V lost 2 bases and J lost 3, with 11 bases in between. This CDR3 region has 15 residues. In DNA form, the CDR3 reads TGTGCCAGCAGCTTAATTAGTAGTGCCAATCAGCCCCAGCATTTT. This encodes CASSLISSANQPQHF.

The rearrangement joins TRBV12-3 or TRBV12-4 to TRBJ2-7, with 9 nucleotides matching TRBD1. The CDR3 length is 15 residues. J lost 4 bases, V lost 6 bases, and 10 bases had no gene match. The CDR3 DNA is TGTGCCAGCAGACCACAGGGGGCTGGCAGGTACGAGCAGTACTTC. This sequence encodes CASRPQGAGRYEQYF.

The V call is TRBV29-1, the J call TRBJ1-1, with 10 bases that match TRBD1. This CDR3 has 17 amino acids. Unmatched junction bases numbered 12, after V lost 4 bases and J lost 1 base. Germline CDR1 is SQVTM and CDR2 is ANQGSEA. CDR3 sequence (DNA): TGCAGCGTTGTCGAATATGGGACAGGGGTGGGGAACACTGAAGCTTTCTTT. Translating gives CSVVEYGTGVGNTEAFF.

The chain employs TRBV20-1 and TRBJ2-5; TRBD1 matches at 9 bases. With 3 bases clipped from V and 5 bases from J, the junction kept 7 bases outside the gene matches. Germline lookup yields CDR1 DFQATT and CDR2 SNEGSKA (reference sequence). The CDR3 is 14 amino acids. The CDR3 DNA reads as TGCAGTGCTAGCCAAGGACAGGGGCTTGAGACCCAGTACTTC. Residues: CSASQGQGLETQYF.

This clonotype was observed a handful of times. The J gene is TRBJ1-5, the V gene TRBV20-1; no firm D call. CDR1 and CDR2 (germline): DFQATT, SNEGSKA (reference sequence). Trimming removed 6 bases at V and 1 base at J, with 7 bases between. CDR3 size: 12 residues. In DNA, the CDR3 is TGCAGTGCCACGGGGAGCAATCAGCCCCAGCATTTT. It specifies CSATGSNQPQHF.

The chain employs TRBV5-1 and TRBJ2-3; TRBD2 might be the D (6 bases). CDR3 size: 18 residues. V lost 7 bases and J lost 1, with 25 bases in between. Germline loops: CDR1 SGHRS, CDR2 YFSETQ. CDR3 in DNA: TGCGCCAGCCATCCCCAGAAAAGAGTGCGGGGTGGCACAGATACGCAGTATTTT. It codes for CASHPQKRVRGGTDTQYF.

This clonotype was seen repeatedly, ten times or more. The chain uses TRBV20-1 and TRBJ2-7; 11 bases agree with TRBD1. Germline V gives CDR1 DFQATT, CDR2 SNEGSKA (reference sequence). The CDR3 consists of 13 residues. With V trimmed by 3 bases and J by 6 bases, 4 bases remained unmatched. CDR3 sequence (DNA): TGCAGTGCTAGGGACAGGGGGCTTTTCGAGCAGTACGTC. The encoded protein is CSARDRGLFEQYV.

The chain joins TRBV6-2 or TRBV6-3 to TRBJ1-2; possibly TRBD1 for D (6 bases). Germline CDR1 MNHEY, CDR2 SVGEGT. Trimming took 6 bases from V and 7 from J, leaving 9 bases between them. The CDR3 has 11 residues. The CDR3, as DNA: TGTGCCAGCAGGCACAGGGTTGGCTACACCTTC. This gives the protein CASRHRVGYTF.

This clonotype was observed many times. The chain combines TRBV11-2 with TRBJ1-6; D is undetermined. CDR3 size: 13 residues. V was pared by 0 bases and J by 10 bases, with 7 bases between. Germline CDR1 is SGHAT and CDR2 is FQNNGV. CDR3 coding DNA: TGTGCCAGCAGCTTAGACTACAGCTCACCCCTCCACTTT. This encodes CASSLDYSSPLHF.

This clonotype appeared a few times. V and J are TRBV5-1 and TRBJ1-2; 8 positions match TRBD1. J lost 8 bases, V lost 0 bases, and 3 bases had no gene match. Germline CDR1 reads SGHRS; CDR2 reads YFSETQ. There are 13 residues in the CDR3. CDR3 DNA sequence: TGCGCCAGCAGCTTGGCACAGGGGGACGGCTACACCTTC. Its translation: CASSLAQGDGYTF.

This clonotype has a handful of counts. The gene calls are TRBV20-1 and TRBJ1-3; D may be TRBD1 (5 bases). CDR3 length: 13 residues. V dropped 5 bases and J dropped 4 bases, with 12 bases sitting between them. Germline V gene lookup returns CDR1 DFQATT and CDR2 SNEGSKA (reference sequence). CDR3 amino acids: CSAARGPGNTIYF. The CDR3 DNA sequence: TGCAGTGCTGCGAGGGGTCCCGGAAACACCATATATTTT.

This chain uses TRBV5-4 with TRBJ2-1, with a possible D match to TRBD2 (5 bases). From germline, CDR1 is SGHNT and CDR2 YYREEE (reference sequence). Trimming stripped 7 bases from V and 0 bases from J, with 17 bases between. CDR3 length: 16 amino acids. Written as DNA, the CDR3 is TGTGCCAGCTCCCCAGACCGGGATCCCTCCTACAATGAGCAGTTCTTC. It yields the protein CASSPDRDPSYNEQFF.

The rearrangement joins TRBV12-3 or TRBV12-4 to TRBJ2-1; TRBD1 matches at 9 bases. With V trimmed by 5 bases and J by 6 bases, 8 bases remained unmatched. The CDR3 extends over 15 amino acids. The CDR3 protein is CASSPGQGLSNEQFF. DNA for the CDR3: TGTGCCAGCAGTCCCGGACAGGGGCTTAGCAATGAGCAGTTCTTC.

The V and J genes are TRBV20-1 and TRBJ1-1; D might be TRBD1 (5 bases). The CDR3 loop spans 12 amino acids. Germline assignment: CDR1 DFQATT and CDR2 SNEGSKA (reference sequence). Trimming took 4 bases from V and 1 from J, leaving 7 bases between them. The CDR3 protein is CSAKGPNTEAFF. The CDR3, as DNA: TGCAGTGCTAAGGGGCCGAACACTGAAGCTTTCTTT.

This clonotype was detected a few times. The V and J genes are TRBV7-8 and TRBJ1-1, with D possibly matching TRBD1 (5 bases). The CDR3 extends over 14 amino acids. Per the germline V gene, CDR1 is SGHVS and CDR2 is FQNEAQ. Trimming took 10 bases from V and 0 from J, leaving 15 bases between them. The CDR3 reads CATGVRGVNTEAFF. CDR3 DNA sequence: TGTGCCACCGGGGTTCGGGGGGTGAACACTGAAGCTTTCTTT.

This clonotype was detected ten times or more. The chain recombines TRBV5-1 with TRBJ2-1; the match to TRBD2 covers 7 bases. CDR1 SGHRS and CDR2 YFSETQ come from the germline V gene. Losses at the gene ends were 4 bases for V and 3 bases for J; bases not matched to a gene: 4. The CDR3 totals 14 residues. CDR3 DNA: TGCGCCAGCAGCCCCGGGGACTACTACAATGAGCAGTTCTTC. Amino acid sequence: CASSPGDYYNEQFF.

There are a few counts of this clonotype. The genes are TRBV5-1 and TRBJ2-6, with D perhaps given as TRBD1 or TRBD2 (5 bases each). CDR1 and CDR2 from the germline V gene are SGHRS and YFSETQ. The V and J ends lost 3 bases and 0 bases respectively, with 16 bases between them. This CDR3 contains 18 residues. The CDR3, as DNA: TGCGCCAGCAGCTGGACCCCGGGGACCCCCTCTGGGGCCAACGTCCTGACTTTC. It yields the protein CASSWTPGTPSGANVLTF.

This clonotype was seen a handful of times. This chain joins TRBV20-1 and TRBJ2-3, with TRBD2 identical over 10 bases. The ends lost 5 bases at V and 3 bases at J; junction bases unmatched: 8. The CDR3 totals 15 residues. Germline-derived CDR1 and CDR2 are DFQATT and SNEGSKA (reference sequence). CDR3 in DNA: TGCAGTGCTCCTACTACTAGCGGGGTTACAGATACGCAGTATTTT. The encoded protein is CSAPTTSGVTDTQYF.

This clonotype was seen repeatedly, ten times or more. J is TRBJ2-3 and V is TRBV28; possibly TRBD2 for D (5 bases). Trimming pared 7 bases from V and 4 bases from J, leaving 15 bases between. Germline V lookup: CDR1 MDHEN, CDR2 SYDVKM. The CDR3 spans 14 residues. The CDR3 here is CASKPPSRADTQYF. CDR3 in DNA: TGTGCCAGCAAACCGCCTAGCCGGGCAGATACGCAGTATTTT.

This clonotype appeared a few times. J is TRBJ2-7 and V is TRBV3-1; D may match TRBD1 or TRBD2 (5 bases each). In germline, CDR1 is LGHDT, CDR2 YNNKEL (reference sequence). The V end lost 8 bases, the J end lost 0 bases, and 14 bases lay between the germline ends. This CDR3 has 14 amino acids. CDR3 DNA: TGTGCCAGCTCCAGAGGGACGGCCTCCTACGAGCAGTACGTC. Its protein is CASSRGTASYEQYV.

A few counts support this clonotype. The chain joins TRBV12-3 or TRBV12-4 to TRBJ2-2; D might be TRBD1 (6 bases). Between the trimmed V and J ends, which lost 3 bases and 4 bases, there was a span of 12 bases. The CDR3 consists of 15 residues. The CDR3 protein is CASSLRGKPTGELFF. The CDR3 coding sequence is TGTGCCAGCAGTTTGAGGGGGAAGCCCACCGGGGAGCTGTTTTTT.